The 32 T cell receptor beta chains presented below share a single source sample, sequenced in a study. TCRdb reprocessed the RT-PCR reads with MiXCR, giving one entry per CDR3 protein. The sample gives about 700,000 distinct CDR3 sequences, 14% of which show up once; roughly 3.9% is in the top ten. The sequenced sample consisted of memory CD4+ T cells from blood. The source of these receptors is a female donor in good health, serving as a healthy control.

This clonotype was detected many times. The V call is TRBV20-1, the J call TRBJ2-3; weak D call: TRBD2 (5 bases). V was cut by 0 bases and J by 2 bases, with 12 bases left in between. The germline V gene encodes CDR1 DFQATT and CDR2 SNEGSKA (reference sequence). CDR3 length equals 15 residues. CDR3 amino acids: CSARDQADHTDTQYF. The CDR3 nucleotides read TGCAGTGCTAGAGATCAAGCGGATCACACAGATACGCAGTATTTT.

V usage is TRBV28 and J usage is TRBJ1-2; D is undetermined. Germline V lookup: CDR1 MDHEN, CDR2 SYDVKM. The CDR3 sequence is 12 residues long. Trimming pared 3 bases from V and 13 bases from J, leaving 15 bases between. The CDR3 region is CASSFKPRYFTF. CDR3 DNA: TGTGCCAGCAGTTTTAAACCCCGATACTTCACCTTC.

This clonotype occurred a few times. The gene calls are TRBV7-6 and TRBJ1-1; TRBD1 agrees at 9 bases. With 5 bases clipped from V and 8 bases from J, the junction kept 15 bases outside the gene matches. The CDR3 covers 16 residues. Germline CDR1 SGHVS, CDR2 FNYEAQ. The CDR3 reads CASSQSGTGLVVEAFF. As DNA, the CDR3 is TGTGCCAGCAGCCAGTCCGGGACAGGGTTGGTTGTCGAAGCTTTCTTT.

This rearrangement joins TRBV5-1 to TRBJ2-1; D perhaps matches TRBD2 (5 bases). The V gene lost 2 bases and the J gene lost 3 bases, with 12 bases spanning the gap. Germline assignment: CDR1 SGHRS and CDR2 YFSETQ. This CDR3 comprises 15 residues. CDR3 nucleotide sequence: TGCGCCAGCAGCTTTCGAGGGATAGGCTACAATGAGCAGTTCTTC. This translates into CASSFRGIGYNEQFF.

This clonotype appeared many times. The V call is TRBV12-3 or TRBV12-4, the J call TRBJ2-1; D is ambiguous. V dropped 5 bases and J dropped 4 bases, with 21 bases sitting between them. The CDR3 sequence is 17 residues long. The CDR3 nucleotides read TGTGCCAGCAGTAAGGATATAGTTAAGGCCCCTTACAATGAGCAGTTCTTC. It specifies CASSKDIVKAPYNEQFF.

The V gene is TRBV7-9, the J gene TRBJ1-2; no reliable D call. This CDR3 is 17 amino acids long. The ends were cut back, 7 bases at V and 4 bases at J, with 25 bases in the middle. CDR1 SEHNR and CDR2 FQNEAQ come from the germline V gene (reference sequence). The CDR3 DNA follows: TGTGCCAGCACCGACTGGTTAGACTTCTCTTTGCGCTATGGCTACACCTTC. It is translated as CASTDWLDFSLRYGYTF.

The chain combines TRBV20-1 with TRBJ2-5; TRBD2 aligns across 7 bases. After removal of 0 bases from V and 5 bases from J, the junction contained 12 bases not matched to a gene. The CDR3 has 16 residues. The germline V gene encodes CDR1 DFQATT and CDR2 SNEGSKA (reference sequence). The CDR3 spells CSARDLVGGPVETQYF. Written as DNA, the CDR3 is TGCAGTGCTAGAGATCTAGTGGGAGGGCCGGTGGAGACCCAGTACTTC.

This chain connects TRBV28 to TRBJ2-3; the match to TRBD2 covers 11 bases. Trimming at V came to 8 bases and at J to 6 bases, leaving 13 bases not matched to a gene. Per germline, CDR1 MDHEN and CDR2 SYDVKM. CDR3 length: 16 residues. The CDR3 here is CASGVIAGGPGDTQYF. Here the CDR3 DNA reads TGTGCCAGCGGGGTAATAGCGGGAGGGCCTGGGGATACGCAGTATTTT.

V and J are TRBV11-2 and TRBJ1-2; 7 positions agree with TRBD1. The CDR3 loop spans 15 amino acids. From germline, CDR1 is SGHAT and CDR2 FQNNGV. V lost 0 bases, J lost 7 bases, and 8 bases stayed unmatched. The CDR3 DNA is TGTGCCAGCAGCTTAGATCAAACAGGGGATCTTGGCTACACCTTC. It yields the protein CASSLDQTGDLGYTF.

Ten or more counts support this clonotype. Here the CDR3 DNA reads TGTGCCAGCAGCCCACTCGGGCCACGTGGTCGAGGGGAATCTAACTATGGCTACACCTTC. It codes for CASSPLGPRGRGESNYGYTF. The chain recombines TRBV6-2 or TRBV6-3 with TRBJ1-2; D possibly corresponds to TRBD1 (5 bases). Germline V gene data show CDR1 as MNHEY and CDR2 as SVGEGT. This CDR3 is 20 amino acids long. Between the trimmed V and J ends, which lost 6 bases and 0 bases, there was a span of 29 bases.

This clonotype was observed a handful of times. The V call is TRBV12-3 or TRBV12-4, the J call TRBJ2-6; D is uncertain. Trimming removed 7 bases at V and 3 bases at J, with 10 bases between. This CDR3 has 14 residues. This CDR3 reads CASTSMGGANVLTF. The CDR3 coding sequence is TGTGCCAGCACCTCCATGGGTGGGGCCAACGTCCTGACTTTC.

This clonotype was recorded only once. This may come from a read error, since a much larger clone is one base off. This CDR3 is CTSSPHSPGQGTEAFF. CDR3 nucleotides: TGCACCAGCAGCCCGCACTCCCCGGGACAGGGGACTGAAGCTTTCTTT. The chain couples TRBV5-1 to TRBJ1-1; TRBD1 matches at 10 bases. Germline CDR1 is SGHRS and CDR2 is YFSETQ. This CDR3 spans 16 amino acids.

This chain links TRBV6-6 with TRBJ2-2; D tentatively reads TRBD1 or TRBD2 (5 bases each). This CDR3 region has 15 residues. The V end lost 2 bases, the J end lost 2 bases, and 9 bases lay between the germline ends. The germline V gene encodes CDR1 MNHNY and CDR2 SVGAGI (reference sequence). The chain's CDR3 is CASSYARDNTGELFF. The CDR3 DNA sequence: TGTGCCAGCAGTTACGCCAGGGACAACACCGGGGAGCTGTTTTTT.

The V call is TRBV5-5, the J call TRBJ2-2, with D unclear. In germline, CDR1 is SGHKS, CDR2 YYEKEE (reference sequence). The CDR3 spans 17 residues. V was shortened by 0 bases and J by 2 bases, with 14 bases between the two germline ends. The CDR3, as DNA: TGTGCCAGCAGCTTGGACGCTCGCTCACGAAACACCGGGGAGCTGTTTTTT. Translated: CASSLDARSRNTGELFF.

The chain is built from TRBV6-5 and TRBJ2-1, with D tentatively TRBD1 (6 bases). The ends were cut back, 2 bases at V and 6 bases at J, with 17 bases in the middle. The germline gives CDR1 MNHEY, CDR2 SVGAGI. This CDR3 has 16 residues. CDR3 loop: CASSYPTGPPRNEQFF. The CDR3 nucleotides read TGTGCCAGCAGTTACCCGACAGGTCCCCCCCGCAATGAGCAGTTCTTC.

This clonotype came up a few times. The chain recombines TRBV18 with TRBJ2-1; D is possibly TRBD1 or TRBD2 (6 bases each). The CDR3 consists of 18 residues. Germline CDR1 is KGHSH and CDR2 is LQKENI. Trimming took off 3 bases at V and 0 bases at J, with 18 bases between the two ends. CDR3 loop: CASSPWGRDGNSYNEQFF. CDR3 nucleotide sequence: TGTGCCAGCTCACCTTGGGGGCGGGACGGAAACTCCTACAATGAGCAGTTCTTC. The whole variable domain, filled in from reference TRBV18 and TRBJ2-1, reads NAGVMQNPRHLVRRRGQEARLRCSPMKGHSHVYWYRQLPEEGLKFMVYLQKENIIDESGMPKERFSAEFPKEGPSILRIQQVVRGDSAAYFCASSPWGRDGNSYNEQFFGPGTRLTVL.

This clonotype occurred many times. This rearrangement joins TRBV12-3 or TRBV12-4 to TRBJ1-3; 11 positions agree with TRBD1. The CDR3 length is 14 residues. V dropped 6 bases and J dropped 7; count of bases not matched to a gene: 5. For the CDR3, the DNA is TGTGCCAGCAGCTGGGACAGGGGGTACAACACCATATATTTT. It encodes CASSWDRGYNTIYF.

The chain combines TRBV6-5 with TRBJ1-5, with D possibly TRBD1 on 5 matching bases. The CDR3 runs to 16 residues. The germline CDR1 and CDR2 sequences are MNHEY and SVGAGI. Trimming left V 6 bases short and J 2 bases short, with 17 bases between. Here the CDR3 reads CASRPTPAGGNQPQHF. For the CDR3, the DNA is TGTGCCAGCAGACCCACGCCAGCGGGGGGCAATCAGCCCCAGCATTTT.

This clonotype was detected only a few times. The chain links TRBV3-1 to TRBJ2-1; D unresolved. Trimming left V 4 bases short and J 10 bases short, with 8 bases between. CDR3 length: 11 amino acids. Germline CDR1 reads LGHDT; CDR2 reads YNNKEL (reference sequence). This CDR3 reads CASSLHDEQFF. DNA for the CDR3: TGTGCCAGCAGCCTACACGACGAGCAGTTCTTC.

The gene calls are TRBV3-1 and TRBJ1-2; 7 bases are shared with TRBD1. Trimming took 4 bases from V and 4 from J; bases not matched to a gene: 6. Germline V gene data show CDR1 as LGHDT and CDR2 as YNNKEL (reference sequence). The CDR3 loop spans 14 amino acids. For the CDR3, the DNA is TGTGCCAGCAGCCGCAACCGGGACAGCTATGGCTACACCTTC. It translates to CASSRNRDSYGYTF.

About this clonotype: One junction end does not reproduce the germline sequence, and a read error may be involved. The CDR3 nucleotides are TGTGCCAGCAGCTTAGACCCGGGCCATACTGAATCTTTCTTT. Amino acid sequence: CASSLDPGHTESFF. This sequence joins TRBV28 and TRBJ1-1; D remains ambiguous. The CDR3 covers 14 residues. Germline CDR1 and CDR2: MDHEN and SYDVKM.

This clonotype was counted many times. The chain joins TRBV7-2 to TRBJ2-5, with 9 nucleotides matching TRBD1. The length of the CDR3 is 15 residues. CDR1 is SGHTA, CDR2 FQGNSA, per germline. V was pared by 1 base and J by 5 bases, with 5 bases of the junction left unmatched. The CDR3 loop reads CASSLGGQGWETQYF. CDR3 sequence (DNA): TGTGCCAGCAGCTTAGGGGGACAGGGCTGGGAGACCCAGTACTTC.

The V gene is TRBV6-2 or TRBV6-3, the J gene TRBJ1-6; D unresolved. The CDR3 loop spans 15 amino acids. Between the trimmed V and J ends, which lost 5 bases and 9 bases, there was a span of 17 bases. The germline gives CDR1 MNHEY, CDR2 SVGEGT. CDR3 protein: CASSTIDTAGSPLHF. The CDR3, as DNA: TGTGCCAGCAGTACCATCGACACGGCCGGTTCACCCCTCCACTTT.

This clonotype occurred a few times. The CDR3 sequence: CASSSALGTQYF. The CDR3 DNA is TGTGCCAGCAGCTCAGCCCTGGGGACCCAGTACTTC. This chain uses TRBV11-2 with TRBJ2-5; D is uncertain. Trimming pared 4 bases from V and 7 bases from J, leaving 10 bases between. Germline values: CDR1 SGHAT, CDR2 FQNNGV. CDR3 length: 12 residues.

This chain links TRBV20-1 with TRBJ1-4; no reliable D call. V dropped 1 base and J dropped 4 bases, with 13 bases sitting between them. CDR1 and CDR2 (germline): DFQATT, SNEGSKA (reference sequence). CDR3 size: 15 residues. The CDR3 bases are TGCAGTGCTAGAGCTCCCGGGGTCCTTAATGAAAAACTGTTTTTT. It specifies CSARAPGVLNEKLFF.

About this clonotype: The junction does not match germline at one end; this may be a read error. The CDR3, as DNA: TGTGCCAGCTCACTGTGGGGACAGTCATACTACAAGCAGTACTTC. It yields the protein CASSLWGQSYYKQYF. This chain joins TRBV18 and TRBJ2-7; 7 nucleotides match TRBD1. Looked up from germline, CDR1 is KGHSH and CDR2 is LQKENI. CDR3 size: 15 residues.

V and J are TRBV19 and TRBJ1-1; the D is unclear. The length of the CDR3 is 14 residues. V was clipped by 1 base and J by 5 bases, with 11 bases between them. Germline assignment: CDR1 LNHDA and CDR2 SQIVND (reference sequence). As DNA, the CDR3 is TGTGCCAGTAGTATAGCGGGAGGGTTGACTGAAGCTTTCTTT. Translating gives CASSIAGGLTEAFF.

In its sample, this clonotype was seen a few times. The chain links TRBV2 to TRBJ1-5; 9 bases are shared with TRBD1. Germline CDR1 is SNHLY and CDR2 is FYNNEI. V dropped 8 bases and J dropped 5; count of bases not matched to a gene: 4. The CDR3 spans 13 residues. The CDR3 DNA follows: TGTGCCAGCGGAAGGACAGGGGATCAGCCCCAGCATTTT. Translated: CASGRTGDQPQHF.

The J gene is TRBJ1-2, the V gene TRBV20-1; 8 bases match TRBD1. The V gene end was trimmed by 0 bases and the J gene end by 4 bases; junction bases not matched to a gene: 7. The germline V gene encodes CDR1 DFQATT and CDR2 SNEGSKA (reference sequence). The CDR3 is 15 amino acids. This chain's CDR3 is CSARETGQGSYGYTF. The CDR3 nucleotides read TGCAGTGCTAGAGAAACCGGACAGGGAAGCTATGGCTACACCTTC.

There are many counts of this clonotype. The chain couples TRBV20-1 to TRBJ2-1, with 9 bases aligning to TRBD2. The trim removed 4 bases at V and 6 bases at J, leaving 7 bases unmatched. Germline assignment: CDR1 DFQATT and CDR2 SNEGSKA (reference sequence). The CDR3 totals 14 residues. The CDR3 DNA sequence: TGCAGTGCTAATATAGCGGGAGCGTCCAATGAGCAGTTCTTC. Translated: CSANIAGASNEQFF.

This clonotype appeared a few times. This chain uses TRBV4-3 with TRBJ2-7, with 7 bases identical to TRBD2. Germline values: CDR1 LGHNA, CDR2 YSLEER. V shed 4 bases and J 0 bases; nucleotides not matched to a gene: 9. This CDR3 spans 16 amino acids. CDR3 sequence reads: CASSPFWRGSSYEQYF. The DNA for the CDR3 is TGCGCCAGCAGCCCCTTTTGGCGGGGGAGCTCCTACGAGCAGTACTTC.

This clonotype was seen only once. This rearrangement joins TRBV20-1 to TRBJ1-2, with 7 bases fitting TRBD1. The germline CDR1 and CDR2 sequences are DFQATT and SNEGSKA (reference sequence). J was trimmed by 7 bases and V by 0 bases; bases with no gene match: 11. The CDR3 length is 15 residues. CDR3 protein: CSARDPAGRDSGYTF. The CDR3 DNA reads as TGCAGTGCTAGAGATCCCGCGGGGAGGGACAGTGGCTACACCTTC.